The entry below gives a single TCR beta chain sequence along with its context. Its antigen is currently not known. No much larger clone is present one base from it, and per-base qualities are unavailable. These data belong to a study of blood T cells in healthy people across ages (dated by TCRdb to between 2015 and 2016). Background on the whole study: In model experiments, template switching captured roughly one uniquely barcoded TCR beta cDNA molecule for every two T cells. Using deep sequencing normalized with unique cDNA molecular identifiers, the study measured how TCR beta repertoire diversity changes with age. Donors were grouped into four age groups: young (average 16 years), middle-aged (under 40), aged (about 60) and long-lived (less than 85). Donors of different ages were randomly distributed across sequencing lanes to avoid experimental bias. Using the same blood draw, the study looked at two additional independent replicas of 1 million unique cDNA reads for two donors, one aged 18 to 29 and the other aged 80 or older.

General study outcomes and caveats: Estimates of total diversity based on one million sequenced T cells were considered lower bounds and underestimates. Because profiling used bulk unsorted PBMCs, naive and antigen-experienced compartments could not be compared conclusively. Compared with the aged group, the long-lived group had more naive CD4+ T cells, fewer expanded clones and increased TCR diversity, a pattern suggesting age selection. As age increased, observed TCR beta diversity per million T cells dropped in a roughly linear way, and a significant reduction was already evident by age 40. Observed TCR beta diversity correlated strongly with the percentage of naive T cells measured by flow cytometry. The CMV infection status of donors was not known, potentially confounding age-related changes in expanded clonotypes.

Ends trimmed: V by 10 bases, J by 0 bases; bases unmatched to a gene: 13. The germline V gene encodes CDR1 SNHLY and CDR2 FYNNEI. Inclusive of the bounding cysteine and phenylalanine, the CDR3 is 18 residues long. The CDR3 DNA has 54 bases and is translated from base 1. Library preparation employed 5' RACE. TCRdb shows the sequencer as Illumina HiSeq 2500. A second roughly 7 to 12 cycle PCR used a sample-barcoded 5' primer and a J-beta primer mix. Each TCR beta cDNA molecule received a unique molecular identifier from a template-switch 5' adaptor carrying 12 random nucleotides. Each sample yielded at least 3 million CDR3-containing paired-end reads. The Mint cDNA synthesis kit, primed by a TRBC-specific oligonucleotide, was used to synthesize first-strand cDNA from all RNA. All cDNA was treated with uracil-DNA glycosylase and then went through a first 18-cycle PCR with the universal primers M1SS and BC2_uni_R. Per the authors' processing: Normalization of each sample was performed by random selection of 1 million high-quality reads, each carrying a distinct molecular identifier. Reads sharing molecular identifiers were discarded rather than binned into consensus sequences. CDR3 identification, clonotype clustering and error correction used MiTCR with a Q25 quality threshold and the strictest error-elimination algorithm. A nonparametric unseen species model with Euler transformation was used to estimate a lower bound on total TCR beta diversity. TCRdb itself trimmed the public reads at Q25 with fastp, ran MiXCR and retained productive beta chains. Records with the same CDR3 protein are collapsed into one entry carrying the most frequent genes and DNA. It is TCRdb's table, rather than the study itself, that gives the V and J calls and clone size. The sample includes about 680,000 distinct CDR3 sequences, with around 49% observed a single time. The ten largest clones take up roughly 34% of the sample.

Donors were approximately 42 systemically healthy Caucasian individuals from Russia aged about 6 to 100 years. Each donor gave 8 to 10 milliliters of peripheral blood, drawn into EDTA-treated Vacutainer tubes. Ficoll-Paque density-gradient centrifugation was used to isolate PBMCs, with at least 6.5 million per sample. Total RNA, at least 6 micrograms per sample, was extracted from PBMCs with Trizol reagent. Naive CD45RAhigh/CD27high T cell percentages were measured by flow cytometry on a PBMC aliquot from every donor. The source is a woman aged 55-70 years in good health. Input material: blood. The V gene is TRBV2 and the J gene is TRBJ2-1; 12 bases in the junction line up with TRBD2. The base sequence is TGTGCCATTAGTGGGGCTAGCGGGAGGGAGAGCTCCTACAATGAGCAGTTCTTC. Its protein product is CAISGASGRESSYNEQFF.